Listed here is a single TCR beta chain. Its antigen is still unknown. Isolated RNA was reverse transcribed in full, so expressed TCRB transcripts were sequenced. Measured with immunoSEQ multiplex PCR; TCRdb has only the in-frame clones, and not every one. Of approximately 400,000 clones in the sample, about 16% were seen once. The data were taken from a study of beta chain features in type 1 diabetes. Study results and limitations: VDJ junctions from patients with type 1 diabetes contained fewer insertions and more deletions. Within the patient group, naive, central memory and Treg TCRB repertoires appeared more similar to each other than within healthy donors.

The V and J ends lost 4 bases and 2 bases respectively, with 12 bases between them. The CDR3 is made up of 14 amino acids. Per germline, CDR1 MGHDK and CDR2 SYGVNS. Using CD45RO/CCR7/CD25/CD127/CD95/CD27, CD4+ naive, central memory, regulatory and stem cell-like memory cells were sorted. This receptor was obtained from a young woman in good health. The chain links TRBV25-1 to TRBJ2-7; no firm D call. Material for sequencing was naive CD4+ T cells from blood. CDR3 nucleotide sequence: TGTGCCAGCAGTGGTCCCCAGGTAACCTACGAGCAGTACTTC. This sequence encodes CASSGPQVTYEQYF.